What follows is one T cell receptor beta chain and its context. Its antigen is as yet unknown. The source of the sample is a study of shared clonotypes between healthy human individuals. Each sorted subset replicate got 200 ng genomic DNA, about 33,000 genomes. Here immunoSEQ multiplex PCR was the method, and the copy in TCRdb shows in-frame clones only, minus some. The repertoire holds over a million clones, with approximately 96% as singletons. Trimming cost V 0 bases and J 12 bases, with 9 bases left between them. This CDR3 spans 11 amino acids. The V gene's germline CDR1 is SGHNT and CDR2 YYREEE (reference sequence). Study observations and caveats: Shared clonotypes across all four donors exceeded non-shared ones in generation probability. Generally, estimated richness proved larger in naive subsets than it did in memory subsets.

The receptor was derived from a man aged 30-40 years in good health. The V gene is TRBV5-4, the J gene TRBJ1-2, with a tentative D call TRBD1 (6 bases). The material sequenced was naive CD4+ T cells sorted from blood. The sample's subset: CD45RA+ positively selected. CDR3 DNA: TGTGCCAGCAGCTTGGACAGGGTGCACACCTTC. As protein: CASSLDRVHTF.